Following are 23 T cell receptor beta chains from one sample sequenced in a study of T cell repertoires in cytomegalovirus infection. TCRdb re-analysed the reads in MiXCR, keeping a single row per CDR3 protein. Of 200,000 or so distinct CDR3 sequences listed, roughly 27% were seen once; the top ten hold 30% to 35%. Sequenced material: PBMCs. These receptors were taken from a human donor in good health (CMV status not recorded). Some clones in this sample may be carry-over from other donors' samples.

This clonotype has only a few counts. The chain recombines TRBV7-6 with TRBJ1-6; 7 nucleotides match TRBD1. V lost 5 bases to trimming and J lost 7 bases; unmatched junction nucleotides: 8. The CDR3 runs 15 residues. From germline, CDR1 is SGHVS and CDR2 FNYEAQ. The CDR3 loop reads CASSLKTGWNSPLHF. The CDR3 DNA reads TGTGCCAGCAGCCTGAAGACAGGGTGGAATTCACCCCTCCACTTT.

The chain employs TRBV6-8 and TRBJ2-7; D may be TRBD1 (5 bases). Trimming took off 0 bases at V and 0 bases at J, with 9 bases between the two ends. Germline-derived CDR1 and CDR2 are MNHGY and SAAAGT. The CDR3 contains 15 residues. The DNA for the CDR3 is TGTGCCAGCAGTTACTCATCTGGGGCCTCCTACGAGCAGTACTTC. This encodes CASSYSSGASYEQYF.

The chain has TRBV6-2 or TRBV6-3 and TRBJ2-2; a possible D gene is TRBD1 (5 bases). CDR3 length equals 14 residues. Germline loops: CDR1 MNHEY, CDR2 SVGEGT. Trimming took 5 bases from V and 2 from J, leaving 9 bases between them. The CDR3 region has the DNA TGTGCCAGCAGTACGGACATTAACACCGGGGAGCTGTTTTTT. As protein: CASSTDINTGELFF.

J is TRBJ2-7 and V is TRBV7-6, with 7 bases that match TRBD1. The CDR3 runs to 16 residues. Germline CDR1 and CDR2: SGHVS and FNYEAQ. The junction had 13 bases not matched to a gene; V was cut back by 6 bases and J by 2 bases. As DNA, the CDR3 is TGTGCCAGCAGTTTAACCTACAGGGGTTTACCCTACGAGCAGTACTTC. Translating gives CASSLTYRGLPYEQYF.

The sample holds a few counts of this clonotype. One end of the junction does not line up with germline, which may come from a read error. The CDR3, as DNA: TGTGCCAGCCGTGAAGCGGGGCGCACAGATACGCAGTATTTT. Encoded protein: CASREAGRTDTQYF. The chain combines TRBV6-1 with TRBJ2-3; 7 nucleotides match TRBD2. Germline assignment: CDR1 MNHNS and CDR2 SASEGT. This CDR3 is 14 amino acids long.

In this sample, this clonotype turned up a few times. V is TRBV5-5 and J is TRBJ1-1; TRBD1 is a possible D gene (5 bases). V was trimmed by 4 bases and J by 2 bases, leaving 15 bases between them. Germline CDR1 is SGHKS and CDR2 is YYEKEE (reference sequence). The CDR3 sequence is 15 residues long. The CDR3 coding sequence is TGTGCCAGCAGCGCCCGTCCGGGGCCCAACACTGAAGCTTTCTTT. This codes for CASSARPGPNTEAFF. The variable domain in full, with the rest retrieved from reference TRBV5-5 and TRBJ1-1, is DAGVTQSPTHLIKTRGQQVTLRCSPISGHKSVSWYQQVLGQGPQFIFQYYEKEERGRGNFPDRFSARQFPNYSSELNVNALLLGDSALYLCASSARPGPNTEAFFGQGTRLTVV.

This clonotype has at least ten counts. V is TRBV6-1 and J is TRBJ2-3; tentatively, D is TRBD1 (6 bases). V lost 11 bases to trimming and J lost 0 bases, with 21 bases between them. The CDR3 length is 16 residues. Germline CDR1 reads MNHNS; CDR2 reads SASEGT. The CDR3 spells CARPTREGQSTDTQYF. The CDR3 coding sequence is TGTGCCCGACCTACCAGAGAGGGACAAAGCACAGATACGCAGTATTTT.

This clonotype has more than one count but fewer than ten. The chain has TRBV2 and TRBJ1-2; D is unresolved. Germline V gives CDR1 SNHLY, CDR2 FYNNEI. The V end was cut by 2 bases, the J end by 4 bases, with 8 bases between. This CDR3 region has 13 residues. The CDR3 is CASSELASYGYTF. CDR3 nucleotide sequence: TGTGCCAGCAGTGAACTGGCTTCCTATGGCTACACCTTC.

The J gene is TRBJ2-1, the V gene TRBV4-1; 11 bases agree with TRBD2. In germline, CDR1 is MGHRA, CDR2 YSYEKL. V was pared by 4 bases and J by 14 bases, with 16 bases of the junction left unmatched. The length of the CDR3 is 16 residues. CDR3: CASSRGSGGEIGKKFF. CDR3 nucleotide sequence: TGCGCCAGCAGCCGAGGTAGCGGGGGGGAAATAGGGAAGAAGTTCTTC.

This clonotype has a count of ten or more. The gene calls are TRBV7-2 and TRBJ2-1; TRBD1 matches at 9 bases. The CDR3 spans 14 residues. The V gene end was trimmed by 5 bases and the J gene end by 7 bases; junction bases not matched to a gene: 6. Germline V gene lookup returns CDR1 SGHTA and CDR2 FQGNSA. CDR3 coding DNA: TGTGCCAGCAGCGGGGGGACAGGGTGGAATGAGCAGTTCTTC. Its translation is CASSGGTGWNEQFF.

This clonotype was counted between two and nine times. This chain links TRBV7-9 with TRBJ2-3, with D hard to call. There are 13 residues in the CDR3. Trimming shortened V by 6 bases and J by 2 bases, and 9 bases separated the two germline ends. Per germline, CDR1 SEHNR and CDR2 FQNEAQ (reference sequence). As DNA, the CDR3 is TGTGCCAGCAGAGGCCTATTCACAGATACGCAGTATTTT. Protein sequence: CASRGLFTDTQYF.

At least ten counts were recorded for this clonotype. V gene TRBV12-3 or TRBV12-4 combines with J gene TRBJ1-5; maybe TRBD1 (6 bases). The CDR3 has 14 residues. V was pared by 0 bases and J by 7 bases, with 10 bases between. The CDR3 loop reads CASSLAGAGQPQHF. CDR3 DNA sequence: TGTGCCAGCAGTTTAGCGGGGGCAGGCCAGCCCCAGCATTTT.

This clonotype has more than one count but fewer than ten. This rearrangement joins TRBV25-1 to TRBJ2-2; no definite D call. The germline V gene encodes CDR1 MGHDK and CDR2 SYGVNS. This CDR3 comprises 15 residues. Between the trimmed V and J ends, which lost 3 bases and 0 bases, there was a span of 8 bases. This chain's CDR3 is CASSDVGANTGELFF. In DNA form, the CDR3 reads TGTGCCAGCAGTGATGTGGGCGCGAACACCGGGGAGCTGTTTTTT.

This clonotype has just a few counts. V gene TRBV2 combines with J gene TRBJ2-1; the match to TRBD2 covers 8 bases. Trimming took 5 bases from V and 3 from J; bases not matched to a gene: 6. The CDR3 totals 15 residues. Germline lookup yields CDR1 SNHLY and CDR2 FYNNEI. This CDR3 reads CASSPSGGGYNEQFF. CDR3 DNA: TGTGCCAGCAGTCCCAGCGGGGGAGGCTACAATGAGCAGTTCTTC.

This clonotype has just a few counts. The J gene is TRBJ1-2, the V gene TRBV6-2 or TRBV6-3; D uncertain. Trimming cost V 2 bases and J 8 bases, with 9 bases left between them. Germline CDR1 and CDR2: MNHEY and SVGEGT. The CDR3 consists of 12 residues. The CDR3 here is CASSYMAAGYTF. In nucleotides, the CDR3 is TGTGCCAGCAGTTACATGGCGGCGGGCTACACCTTC.

This clonotype was seen more than once but under ten times. This chain links TRBV20-1 with TRBJ1-5; TRBD1 matches 8 bases. Germline trimming cut 1 base from V and 5 bases from J; bases unmatched to any gene: 7. The CDR3 has 15 residues. Germline V gene lookup returns CDR1 DFQATT and CDR2 SNEGSKA (reference sequence). CDR3 in DNA: TGCAGTGCTAGAGCTCCGGGACAGGCCCATCAGCCCCAGCATTTT. Amino acids: CSARAPGQAHQPQHF.

This clonotype was recorded a few times. The CDR3 sequence is CASRRERANVLTF. CDR3 nucleotides: TGTGCCAGCCGACGGGAGAGGGCCAACGTCCTGACTTTC. The chain has TRBV6-2 or TRBV6-3 and TRBJ2-6; the D gene is possibly TRBD2 (6 bases). V was cut by 8 bases and J by 5 bases, with 10 bases left in between. Germline V gene sequence: CDR1 MNHEY, CDR2 SVGEGT. The CDR3 loop spans 13 amino acids.

The chain recombines TRBV15 with TRBJ2-7; D gene unclear. The CDR3 covers 15 residues. Germline V gene lookup returns CDR1 LNHNV and CDR2 YYDKDF (reference sequence). V lost 5 bases to trimming and J lost 2 bases, with 16 bases between them. The CDR3 sequence is CATSPSRASTYEQYF. The CDR3 DNA reads TGTGCCACCAGCCCCTCGAGAGCGTCGACCTACGAGCAGTACTTC.

This clonotype occurred a few times. This chain joins TRBV20-1 and TRBJ2-7, with TRBD1 matching 8 bases. V lost 4 bases and J lost 3; bases outside the gene matches: 2. CDR1 and CDR2 from the germline V gene are DFQATT and SNEGSKA (reference sequence). The CDR3 is 12 residues long. Here the CDR3 DNA reads TGCAGTGCTACCGACAGGGGCTACGAGCAGTACTTC. This translates into CSATDRGYEQYF.

This clonotype was counted a single time. The gene calls are TRBV5-6 and TRBJ1-1; unclear D gene. Germline V gene lookup returns CDR1 SGHDT and CDR2 YYEEEE. V was cut by 0 bases and J by 1 base, with 10 bases left in between. There are 15 residues in the CDR3. Written as DNA, the CDR3 is TGTGCCAGCAGCTTGGGAGCAGCCCCGAACACTGAAGCTTTCTTT. Its protein product is CASSLGAAPNTEAFF.

The chain couples TRBV4-1 to TRBJ2-5; TRBD1 matches 9 bases. This CDR3 is 15 amino acids long. Germline V gives CDR1 MGHRA, CDR2 YSYEKL. The ends lost 1 base at V and 5 bases at J; junction bases unmatched: 5. CDR3 residues: CASSQGVDRGETQYF. CDR3 nucleotide sequence: TGCGCCAGCAGCCAAGGAGTGGACAGGGGTGAGACCCAGTACTTC.

This chain uses TRBV12-3 or TRBV12-4 with TRBJ1-2; no reliable D call. Trimming cost V 1 base and J 5 bases, with 14 bases left between them. The CDR3 runs to 15 residues. CDR3 sequence reads: CASSLVPVEKYGYTF. CDR3 in DNA: TGTGCCAGCAGTTTAGTGCCCGTGGAGAAGTATGGCTACACCTTC.

This clonotype was observed a few times. J is TRBJ2-7 and V is TRBV2; D is unclear. Trimming took 4 bases from V and 7 from J, leaving 8 bases between them. The CDR3 contains 11 residues. Looked up from germline, CDR1 is SNHLY and CDR2 is FYNNEI. CDR3 DNA sequence: TGTGCCAGCAGTGCCCCCGAGGAGCAGTACTTC. This codes for CASSAPEEQYF. The full variable domain, in which reference TRBV2 and TRBJ2-7 provide the parts outside the CDR3, is EPEVTQTPSHQVTQMGQEVILRCVPISNHLYFYWYRQILGQKVEFLVSFYNNEISEKSEIFDDQFSVERPDGSNFTLKIRSTKLEDSAMYFCASSAPEEQYFGPGTRLTVT.